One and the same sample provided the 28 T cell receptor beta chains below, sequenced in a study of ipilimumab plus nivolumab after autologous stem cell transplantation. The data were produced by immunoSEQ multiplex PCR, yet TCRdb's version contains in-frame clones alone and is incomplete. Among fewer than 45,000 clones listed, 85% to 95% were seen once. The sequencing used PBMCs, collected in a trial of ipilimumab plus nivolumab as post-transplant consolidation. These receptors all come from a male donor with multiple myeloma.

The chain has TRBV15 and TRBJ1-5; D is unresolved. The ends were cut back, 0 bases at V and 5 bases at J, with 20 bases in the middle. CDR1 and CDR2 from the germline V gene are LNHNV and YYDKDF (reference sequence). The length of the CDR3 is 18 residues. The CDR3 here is CATSRDKIEGPFDQPQHF. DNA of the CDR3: TGTGCCACCAGCAGAGATAAGATAGAAGGGCCGTTTGATCAGCCCCAGCATTTT.

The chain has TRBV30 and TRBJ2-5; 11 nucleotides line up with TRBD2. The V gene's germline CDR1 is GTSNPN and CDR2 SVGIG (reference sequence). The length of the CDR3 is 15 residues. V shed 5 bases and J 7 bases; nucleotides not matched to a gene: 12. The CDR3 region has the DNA TGTGCCTGGGCTATAGCGGGGGGGCCTCTAGGGACCCAGTACTTC. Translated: CAWAIAGGPLGTQYF.

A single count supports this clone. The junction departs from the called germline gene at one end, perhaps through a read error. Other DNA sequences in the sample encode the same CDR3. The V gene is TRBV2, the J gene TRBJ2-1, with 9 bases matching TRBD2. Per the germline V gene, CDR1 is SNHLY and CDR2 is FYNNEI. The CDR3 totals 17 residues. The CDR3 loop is CASSVWRGGFEGNEQFF. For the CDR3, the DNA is TGTGCTAGCAGTGTATGGCGGGGGGGCTTCGAAGGTAATGAGCAGTTCTTC.

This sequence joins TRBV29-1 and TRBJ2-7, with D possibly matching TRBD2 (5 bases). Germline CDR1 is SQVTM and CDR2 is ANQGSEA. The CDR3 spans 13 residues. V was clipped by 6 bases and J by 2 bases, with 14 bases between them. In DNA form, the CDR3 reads TGCAGCGTCCGTACCGGGAAGGCCTACGAGCAGTACTTC. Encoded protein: CSVRTGKAYEQYF.

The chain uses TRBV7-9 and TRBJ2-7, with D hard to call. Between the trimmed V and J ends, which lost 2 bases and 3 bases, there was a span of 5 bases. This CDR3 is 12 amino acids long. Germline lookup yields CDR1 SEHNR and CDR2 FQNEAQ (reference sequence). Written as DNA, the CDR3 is TGTGCCAGCAGCTTATACAACTACGAGCAGTACTTC. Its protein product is CASSLYNYEQYF.

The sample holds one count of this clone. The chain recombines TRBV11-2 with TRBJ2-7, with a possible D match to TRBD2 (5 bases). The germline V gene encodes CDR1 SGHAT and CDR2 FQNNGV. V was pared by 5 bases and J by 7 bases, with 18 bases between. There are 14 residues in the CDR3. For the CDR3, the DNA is TGTGCCAGCAGCCAGAACCGAGCGGTTATAGAGCAGTACTTC. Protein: CASSQNRAVIEQYF. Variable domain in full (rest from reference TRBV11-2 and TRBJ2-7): EAGVAQSPRYKIIEKRQSVAFWCNPISGHATLYWYQQILGQGPKLLIQFQNNGVVDDSQLPKDRFSAERLKGVDSTLKIQPAKLEDSAVYLCASSQNRAVIEQYFGPGTRLTVT.

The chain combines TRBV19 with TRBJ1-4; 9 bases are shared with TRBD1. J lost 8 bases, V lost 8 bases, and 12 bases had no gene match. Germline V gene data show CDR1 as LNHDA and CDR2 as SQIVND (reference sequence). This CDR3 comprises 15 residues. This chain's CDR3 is CASSRWDRAREKLFF. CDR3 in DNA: TGTGCCAGTTCCCGTTGGGACAGGGCTAGGGAAAAACTGTTTTTT.

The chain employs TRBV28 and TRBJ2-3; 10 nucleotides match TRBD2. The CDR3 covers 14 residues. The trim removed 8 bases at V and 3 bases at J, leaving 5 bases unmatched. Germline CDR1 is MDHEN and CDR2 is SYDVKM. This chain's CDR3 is CASLSGGATDTQYF. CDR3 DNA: TGTGCCAGCCTAAGCGGGGGGGCAACAGATACGCAGTATTTT.

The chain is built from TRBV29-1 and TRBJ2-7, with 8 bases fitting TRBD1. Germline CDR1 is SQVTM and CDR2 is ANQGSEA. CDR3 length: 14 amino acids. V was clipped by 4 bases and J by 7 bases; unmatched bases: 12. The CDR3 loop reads CSVATGTGLSEQYF. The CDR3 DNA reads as TGCAGCGTTGCCACCGGGACAGGATTGTCGGAGCAGTACTTC.

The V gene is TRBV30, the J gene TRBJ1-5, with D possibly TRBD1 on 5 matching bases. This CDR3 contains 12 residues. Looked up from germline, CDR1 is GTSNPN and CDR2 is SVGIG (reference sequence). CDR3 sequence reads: CAAGTASQPQHF. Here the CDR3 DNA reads TGTGCTGCCGGGACGGCGAGCCAGCCCCAGCATTTT.

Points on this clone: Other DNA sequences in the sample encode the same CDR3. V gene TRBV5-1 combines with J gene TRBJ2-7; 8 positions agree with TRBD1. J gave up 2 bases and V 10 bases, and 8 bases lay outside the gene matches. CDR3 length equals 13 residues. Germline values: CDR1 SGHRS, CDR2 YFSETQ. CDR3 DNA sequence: TGCGCCTCGAGAGGGACAGGAACCTACGAGCAGTACTTC. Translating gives CASRGTGTYEQYF.

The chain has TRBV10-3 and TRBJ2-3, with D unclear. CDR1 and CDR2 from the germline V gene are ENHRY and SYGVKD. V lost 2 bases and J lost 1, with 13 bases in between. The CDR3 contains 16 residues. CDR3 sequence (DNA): TGTGCCATCAGTGAGGGCCAGACCCTAGGCACAGATACGCAGTATTTT. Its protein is CAISEGQTLGTDTQYF.

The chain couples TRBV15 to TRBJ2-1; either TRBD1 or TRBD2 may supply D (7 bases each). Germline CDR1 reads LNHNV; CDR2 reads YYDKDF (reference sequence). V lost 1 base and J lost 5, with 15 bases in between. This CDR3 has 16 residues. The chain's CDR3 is CATSRGEGQWDNEQFF. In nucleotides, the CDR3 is TGTGCCACCAGCAGAGGGGAGGGACAGTGGGACAATGAGCAGTTCTTC.

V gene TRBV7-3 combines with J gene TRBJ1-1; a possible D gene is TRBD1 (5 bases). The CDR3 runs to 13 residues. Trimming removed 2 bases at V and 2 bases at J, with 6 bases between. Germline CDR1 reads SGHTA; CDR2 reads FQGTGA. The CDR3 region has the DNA TGTGCCAGCAGCTTAGGGGCAAACACTGAAGCTTTCTTT. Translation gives CASSLGANTEAFF.

CDR3 in amino acids: CASSLSGGAGEQFF. The CDR3 DNA reads TGTGCCAGCAGCCTTAGCGGGGGGGCCGGTGAGCAGTTCTTC. The V and J genes are TRBV11-3 and TRBJ2-1; 11 bases fit TRBD2. Trimming at V came to 5 bases and at J to 9 bases, leaving 6 bases not matched to a gene. CDR1 SGHNT and CDR2 YENEEA come from the germline V gene. The CDR3 sequence is 14 residues long.

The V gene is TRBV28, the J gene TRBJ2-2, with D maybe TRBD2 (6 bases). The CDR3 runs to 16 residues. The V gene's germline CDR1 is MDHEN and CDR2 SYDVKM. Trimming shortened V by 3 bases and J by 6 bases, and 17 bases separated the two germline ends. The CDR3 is CASSFPDYRTAGELFF. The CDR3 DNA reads TGTGCCAGCAGTTTCCCGGACTATAGAACCGCCGGGGAGCTGTTTTTT.

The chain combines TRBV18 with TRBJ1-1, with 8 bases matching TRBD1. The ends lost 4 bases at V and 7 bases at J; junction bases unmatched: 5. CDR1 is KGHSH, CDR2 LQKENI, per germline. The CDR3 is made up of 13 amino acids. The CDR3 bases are TGTGCCAGCTCACGAAACAGGGGGGATGAAGCTTTCTTT. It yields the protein CASSRNRGDEAFF.

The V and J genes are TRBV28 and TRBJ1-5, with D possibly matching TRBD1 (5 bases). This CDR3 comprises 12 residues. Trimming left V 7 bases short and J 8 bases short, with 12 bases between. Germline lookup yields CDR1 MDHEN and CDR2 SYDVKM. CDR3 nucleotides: TGTGCCAGCACGGGACTAGGTGAGCCCCAGCATTTT. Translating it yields CASTGLGEPQHF.

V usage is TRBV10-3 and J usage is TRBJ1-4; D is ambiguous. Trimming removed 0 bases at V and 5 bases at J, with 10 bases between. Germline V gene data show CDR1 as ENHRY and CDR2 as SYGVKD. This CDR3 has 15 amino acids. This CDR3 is CAISESGLGNEKLFF. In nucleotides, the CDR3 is TGTGCCATCAGTGAGTCAGGGTTGGGAAATGAAAAACTGTTTTTT.

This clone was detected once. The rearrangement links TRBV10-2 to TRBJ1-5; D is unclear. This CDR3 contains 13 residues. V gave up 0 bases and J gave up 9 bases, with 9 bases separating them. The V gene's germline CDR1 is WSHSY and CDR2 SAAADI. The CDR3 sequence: CASSESIDRPQHF. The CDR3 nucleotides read TGCGCCAGCAGTGAGTCCATAGATCGGCCCCAGCATTTT.

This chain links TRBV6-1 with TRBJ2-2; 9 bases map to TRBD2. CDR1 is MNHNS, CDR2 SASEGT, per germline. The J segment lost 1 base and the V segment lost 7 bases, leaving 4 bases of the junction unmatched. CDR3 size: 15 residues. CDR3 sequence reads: CASMELAGNTGELFF. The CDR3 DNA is TGTGCCAGCATGGAACTAGCGGGGAACACCGGGGAGCTGTTTTTT.

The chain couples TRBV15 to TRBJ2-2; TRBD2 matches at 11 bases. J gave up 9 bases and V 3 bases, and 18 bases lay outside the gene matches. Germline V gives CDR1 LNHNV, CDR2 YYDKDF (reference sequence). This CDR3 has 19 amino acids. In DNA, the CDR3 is TGTGCCACCAGCAGTCCCCGACTAGCGGGGAGATCTTTTGGCCGGGAGCTGTTTTTT. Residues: CATSSPRLAGRSFGRELFF. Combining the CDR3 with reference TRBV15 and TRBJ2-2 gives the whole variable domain DAMVIQNPRYQVTQFGKPVTLSCSQTLNHNVMYWYQQKSSQAPKLLFHYYDKDFNNEADTPDNFQSRRPNTSFCFLDIRSPGLGDTAMYLCATSSPRLAGRSFGRELFFGEGSRLTVL.

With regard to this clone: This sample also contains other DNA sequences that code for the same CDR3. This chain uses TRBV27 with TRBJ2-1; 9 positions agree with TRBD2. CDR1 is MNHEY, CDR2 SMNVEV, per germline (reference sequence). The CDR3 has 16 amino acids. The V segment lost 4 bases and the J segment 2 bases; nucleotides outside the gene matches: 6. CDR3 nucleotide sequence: TGTGCCAGCAGTTATGGGCCTAGCGGGGCCTACAATGAGCAGTTCTTC. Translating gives CASSYGPSGAYNEQFF.

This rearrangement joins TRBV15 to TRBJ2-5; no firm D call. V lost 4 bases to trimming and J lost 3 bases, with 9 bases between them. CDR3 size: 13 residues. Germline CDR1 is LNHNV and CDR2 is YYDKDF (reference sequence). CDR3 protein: CATSNRNEETQYF. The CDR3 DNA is TGTGCCACCAGCAACCGAAATGAAGAGACCCAGTACTTC.

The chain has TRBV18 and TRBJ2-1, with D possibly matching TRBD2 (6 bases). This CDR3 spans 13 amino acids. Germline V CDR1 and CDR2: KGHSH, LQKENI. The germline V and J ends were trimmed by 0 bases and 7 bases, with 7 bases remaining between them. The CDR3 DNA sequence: TGTGCCAGCTCACCACCAGGGAGGAATGAGCAGTTCTTC. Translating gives CASSPPGRNEQFF.

Here the CDR3 DNA reads TGCGCCAGCAGCCAAGATCAAGGGATGGGTGAAAAACTGTTTTTT. Residues: CASSQDQGMGEKLFF. The chain recombines TRBV4-1 with TRBJ1-4; D is ambiguous. This CDR3 is built from 15 residues. V was cut by 0 bases and J by 7 bases, with 12 bases left in between. The germline gives CDR1 MGHRA, CDR2 YSYEKL.

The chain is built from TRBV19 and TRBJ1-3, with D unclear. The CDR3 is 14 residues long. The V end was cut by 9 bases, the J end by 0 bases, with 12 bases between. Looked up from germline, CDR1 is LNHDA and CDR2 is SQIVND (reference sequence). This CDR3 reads CASRPVSSGNTIYF. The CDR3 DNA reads TGTGCCAGCCGTCCGGTAAGCTCTGGAAACACCATATATTTT.

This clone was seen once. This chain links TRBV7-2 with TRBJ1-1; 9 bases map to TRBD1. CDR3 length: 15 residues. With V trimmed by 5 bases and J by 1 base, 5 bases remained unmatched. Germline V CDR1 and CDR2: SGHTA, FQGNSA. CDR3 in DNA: TGTGCCAGCAGCCCTCGACAGGGGGGGAACACTGAAGCTTTCTTT. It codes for CASSPRQGGNTEAFF.